The source of this T cell receptor beta chain is a study of T-cell reconstitution after alpha-beta-depleted transplantation in children. Germline V gene lookup returns CDR1 SGHTA and CDR2 FQGNSA. The CDR3 extends over 12 amino acids. Trimming removed 2 bases from V and 4 bases from J, with 5 bases in between. For TCRbeta, the library was prepared with unique molecular identifiers. TCRdb itself ran the PCR reads through MiXCR, one entry per CDR3 protein. The table records 200,000 to 250,000 distinct CDR3 sequences, roughly a tenth of them present only once. The rearrangement links TRBV7-2 to TRBJ1-2; no clear D. Sequenced here: PBMCs, sampled before TCRalphabeta/CD19-depleted stem cell transplant. This TCR was sampled from a child less than two years old with acute myeloid leukemia, due to receive a stem cell transplant. The DNA for the CDR3 is TGTGCCAGCAGCTTAATGGCCTATGGCTACACCTTC. It yields the protein CASSLMAYGYTF. The full variable domain, in which reference TRBV7-2 and TRBJ1-2 provide the parts outside the CDR3, is GAGVSQSPSNKVTEKGKDVELRCDPISGHTALYWYRQSLGQGLEFLIYFQGNSAPDKSGLPSDRFSAERTGGSVSTLTIQRTQQEDSAVYLCASSLMAYGYTFGSGTRLTVV.